What follows is one T cell receptor (beta chain) and its context. It has no known antigen specificity. Base qualities are not provided; no much larger clone lies one nucleotide away. The CDR3, from cysteine to phenylalanine, totals 11 residues. Only the CDR3 portion is preserved as DNA: 33 bases, with reading frame beginning at the first base. The germline V gene provides CDR1 MNHEY and CDR2 SVGAGI. V loses 6 bases, J loses 9 bases, and the germline ends lie 9 bases apart. Separate from the approximately 670-subject first cohort, the validation cohort of more than 90 subjects was the group to which the donors belonged. The method was the immunoSEQ multiplex PCR assay. The study's own analysis went as follows. A statistical classification framework was built to diagnose cytomegalovirus status from the catalog of TCR beta chain sequences. Not all clones reach the TCRdb copy of this immuneACCESS table, which keeps in-frame sequences only. Checked studies attribute under half of the gap to unresolved V genes and leave the rest unexplained. V, J and clone size are those of that table, while D and trimming were read from the DNA. In all, the sample holds hundreds of thousands of clones, and 86% of those were seen once. 0.65% to 0.95% of the sample is in the top ten clones.

The data were obtained in a study of cytomegalovirus exposure and HLA in healthy donors (TCRdb year 2017). Study-level background: According to a later analysis, the approximately 120 validation repertoires were produced on the same platform as the 666 repertoires of the first cohort. The study aimed to test whether signatures of past pathogen exposure could be identified by cataloging public T cell receptors. In addition to the first cohort of 666 subjects, a separate validation cohort of 120 different subjects was used. To predict cytomegalovirus infection status, the study brought together high-throughput TCR immunosequencing, statistical association of individual TCRs with disease status, and machine learning.

Beyond this particular receptor, the publication reports: The classifier was reported to diagnose cytomegalovirus status with high specificity and sensitivity in both the original cohort and the validation cohort. Across donors, most TCR sequences were observed very rarely, whereas some public TCRs were present in many individuals. In the study, approximately 160 TCR beta chains were listed as associated with cytomegalovirus. The validation cohort had no HLA typing available for a later analysis, so co-occurrence within that cohort was assessed over all 110 or so repertoires. Subsequent analysis determined that TCRs grouped into clusters in the first cohort also showed a tendency toward co-occurrence across the roughly 120 validation repertoires, and approximately 93% of cluster scores exceeded 0. The authors suggested that the approach could potentially be extended to other disease states and immunological phenotypes. Three of the identified cytomegalovirus-associated TCR beta chains were confirmed in vitro to be specific for cytomegalovirus antigens.

This sequence uses TRBV6-5 and TRBJ2-1, and perhaps TRBD1 as D gene, on 6 matching bases. This receptor was taken from a woman younger than 30 in good health and CMV-seronegative. Sequenced: PBMCs. The CDR3 protein sequence reads: CASSRGGEQFF. The sequence in DNA is TGTGCCAGCAGCCGAGGGGGTGAGCAGTTCTTC.